These 21 T cell receptor beta chains came from one sample sequenced in a study of a mutant IDH1 vaccine in newly diagnosed glioma. As to time point: baseline, week 1 (first vaccination visit). Treatment specified: pre-vaccination baseline after standard-of-care therapy. The data were produced by immunoSEQ multiplex PCR, yet TCRdb's version contains in-frame clones alone and is incomplete. The table has approximately 100,000 clones, 70% to 90% seen once. The starting material was PBMCs, obtained from a glioma patient treated with radiotherapy, temozolomide or both. Source of these receptors: a woman aged 50 to 65 with glioma.

The chain has TRBV5-1 and TRBJ2-7, with D perhaps TRBD1 or TRBD2 (5 bases each). Trimming took 0 bases from V and 2 from J, leaving 15 bases between them. The CDR3 runs 16 residues. CDR1 is SGHRS, CDR2 YFSETQ, per germline. CDR3 sequence: CASSLAGPGPTYEQYF. The CDR3 DNA is TGCGCCAGCAGCTTGGCGGGGCCAGGGCCCACCTACGAGCAGTACTTC.

The CDR3 here is CSVDDGYYGYTF. CDR3 in DNA: TGCAGCGTTGACGACGGGTACTATGGCTACACCTTC. The rearrangement uses TRBV29-1 and TRBJ1-2, with no clear D. CDR3 length: 12 residues. Germline CDR1 SQVTM, CDR2 ANQGSEA. Trimming left V 3 bases short and J 3 bases short, with 8 bases between.

Only one count was recorded for this clone. CDR3 nucleotide sequence: TGCGCCAGCAGCCAAGAGTTGGTGGGGCAGTTCTTC. It is translated as CASSQELVGQFF. V is TRBV4-1 and J is TRBJ2-1, with D unclear. The CDR3 consists of 12 residues. Germline assignment: CDR1 MGHRA and CDR2 YSYEKL. Trimming stripped 0 bases from V and 12 bases from J, with 9 bases between.

V usage is TRBV6-5 and J usage is TRBJ2-3; 9 bases map to TRBD2. Trimming at V came to 6 bases and at J to 2 bases, leaving 6 bases not matched to a gene. Germline-derived CDR1 and CDR2 are MNHEY and SVGAGI. This CDR3 is 15 amino acids long. The CDR3 nucleotides are TGTGCCAGCAGCGCCATAGCGGGGGCCACAGATACGCAGTATTTT. Amino acid sequence: CASSAIAGATDTQYF.

V and J are TRBV7-9 and TRBJ2-1; TRBD2 aligns across 9 bases. Trimming removed 6 bases from V and 7 bases from J; junction bases left unmatched: 10. Germline CDR1 and CDR2: SEHNR and FQNEAQ (reference sequence). The CDR3 spans 15 residues. CDR3 DNA: TGTGCCAGCAGGACACTTAGCGGGAGTGGGAATGAGCAGTTCTTC. Translated, it gives CASRTLSGSGNEQFF.

The chain is built from TRBV27 and TRBJ2-2; D could derive from TRBD1 or TRBD2 (5 bases each). CDR3 length equals 17 residues. The germline V and J ends were trimmed by 5 bases and 3 bases, with 19 bases remaining between them. Germline CDR1 reads MNHEY; CDR2 reads SMNVEV (reference sequence). Here the CDR3 reads CASSRPGTGLYTGELFF. Here the CDR3 DNA reads TGTGCCAGCAGTCGTCCCGGGACCGGCCTCTACACCGGGGAGCTGTTTTTT.

The gene calls are TRBV28 and TRBJ1-6; perhaps TRBD1 as D (6 bases). In germline, CDR1 is MDHEN, CDR2 SYDVKM. Trimming took 6 bases from V and 5 from J, leaving 20 bases between them. The CDR3 loop spans 17 amino acids. CDR3 amino acids: CASRYRAGSLHNSPLHF. The CDR3 region has the DNA TGTGCCAGCAGATACAGGGCGGGGAGCCTCCATAATTCACCCCTCCACTTT.

This chain joins TRBV27 and TRBJ1-4; D possibly corresponds to TRBD1 (6 bases). The CDR3 consists of 14 residues. Per germline, CDR1 MNHEY and CDR2 SMNVEV (reference sequence). Between the trimmed V and J ends, which lost 6 bases and 7 bases, there was a span of 15 bases. Here the CDR3 DNA reads TGTGCCAGCAGGACAGGCTTTTCTTCTGAAAAACTGTTTTTT. Translated, it gives CASRTGFSSEKLFF. Based on the CDR3 plus reference TRBV27 and TRBJ1-4, the full variable domain is EAQVTQNPRYLITVTGKKLTVTCSQNMNHEYMSWYRQDPGLGLRQIYYSMNVEVTDKGDVPEGYKVSRKEKRNFPLILESPSPNQTSLYFCASRTGFSSEKLFFGSGTQLSVL.

The genes are TRBV30 and TRBJ2-7; D ambiguous. CDR1 and CDR2 from the germline V gene are GTSNPN and SVGIG (reference sequence). The CDR3 extends over 13 amino acids. Trimming removed 3 bases from V and 2 bases from J, with 11 bases in between. CDR3 sequence reads: CAWRVFGAYEQYF. The CDR3 coding sequence is TGTGCCTGGAGGGTTTTTGGGGCCTACGAGCAGTACTTC.

The CDR3 region has the DNA TGTGCCAGCAGTTACTCCATGGGACTTTACGAGCAGTACTTC. Translation gives CASSYSMGLYEQYF. The rearrangement joins TRBV6-6 to TRBJ2-7; tentatively, D is TRBD2 (6 bases). Germline loops: CDR1 MNHNY, CDR2 SVGAGI (reference sequence). V was cut by 0 bases and J by 4 bases, with 10 bases left in between. The CDR3 covers 14 residues.

J is TRBJ2-3 and V is TRBV5-1; D is unresolved. The CDR3 contains 14 residues. Germline CDR1 is SGHRS and CDR2 is YFSETQ. V shed 3 bases and J shed 2 bases, with 10 bases lying between them. This chain's CDR3 is CASSSPDVTDTQYF. Written as DNA, the CDR3 is TGCGCCAGCAGCTCGCCGGACGTCACAGATACGCAGTATTTT.

The chain is built from TRBV10-2 and TRBJ2-1, with TRBD2 matching over 15 bases. CDR1 is WSHSY and CDR2 is SAAADI in the germline V gene. CDR3 size: 17 residues. V lost 6 bases and J lost 1; bases outside the gene matches: 4. In DNA form, the CDR3 reads TGCGCCAGCAGGAGGACTAGCGGGAGGGTGTCCTACAATGAGCAGTTCTTC. Protein: CASRRTSGRVSYNEQFF.

The chain employs TRBV28 and TRBJ2-3; no firm D call. There are 11 residues in the CDR3. The V end was cut by 7 bases, the J end by 14 bases, with 16 bases between. Germline values: CDR1 MDHEN, CDR2 SYDVKM. CDR3 protein: CASTSQRRRYF. CDR3 in DNA: TGTGCCAGCACCTCCCAAAGAAGGCGGTATTTT.

Here the CDR3 reads CASSVREIAGVTDTQYF. The DNA of the CDR3 is TGTGCCAGCAGTGTGAGGGAAATAGCGGGTGTCACAGATACGCAGTATTTT. This chain links TRBV2 with TRBJ2-3, with TRBD2 identical over 7 bases. The ends lost 4 bases at V and 2 bases at J; junction bases unmatched: 12. This CDR3 region has 17 residues. Germline V gene lookup returns CDR1 SNHLY and CDR2 FYNNEI.

This rearrangement joins TRBV12-5 to TRBJ2-7; D is possibly TRBD1 (5 bases). The length of the CDR3 is 14 residues. From germline, CDR1 is LGHNT and CDR2 FRNRAP. The V gene lost 2 bases and the J gene lost 2 bases, with 10 bases spanning the gap. CDR3 in amino acids: CASGLSGLTYEQYF. Here the CDR3 DNA reads TGTGCTAGTGGTTTGTCAGGGCTAACCTACGAGCAGTACTTC.

The chain is built from TRBV11-2 and TRBJ1-1, with D hard to call. V was cut by 0 bases and J by 1 base, with 3 bases left in between. Looked up from germline, CDR1 is SGHAT and CDR2 is FQNNGV. This CDR3 is 13 amino acids long. The CDR3 DNA is TGTGCCAGCAGCTTAGACCGGAACACTGAAGCTTTCTTT. Protein product: CASSLDRNTEAFF.

V usage is TRBV19 and J usage is TRBJ2-5; D call uncertain. Germline loops: CDR1 LNHDA, CDR2 SQIVND (reference sequence). The CDR3 totals 13 residues. The V and J ends lost 6 bases and 5 bases respectively, with 13 bases between them. The CDR3 DNA reads as TGTGCCAGTAGCAGACAATTATCGGAGACCCAGTACTTC. Its protein is CASSRQLSETQYF.

The chain is built from TRBV27 and TRBJ2-1; 14 positions agree with TRBD2. Germline loops: CDR1 MNHEY, CDR2 SMNVEV (reference sequence). CDR3 size: 16 residues. With 7 bases clipped from V and 9 bases from J, the junction kept 11 bases outside the gene matches. CDR3 bases: TGTGCCAGCACCCCTTTGACGACTAGCGGGAGGGTTGAGCAGTTCTTC. Translating it yields CASTPLTTSGRVEQFF.

In its sample, this clone was seen once. This chain links TRBV9 with TRBJ2-1, with 11 positions matching TRBD2. Germline V CDR1 and CDR2: SGDLS, YYNGEE. This CDR3 comprises 15 residues. Trimming removed 1 base from V and 5 bases from J; junction bases left unmatched: 2. CDR3 loop: CASSVSGLADNEQFF. DNA of the CDR3: TGTGCCAGCAGCGTATCGGGACTAGCGGACAATGAGCAGTTCTTC.

The chain employs TRBV4-1 and TRBJ1-1, with D tentatively TRBD1 (6 bases). Germline loops: CDR1 MGHRA, CDR2 YSYEKL. The CDR3 spans 16 residues. Trimming took off 0 bases at V and 7 bases at J, with 18 bases between the two ends. The CDR3 nucleotides are TGCGCCAGCAGCCAAGATTCGGGGGCAACTTACTTTGAAGCTTTCTTT. It specifies CASSQDSGATYFEAFF.

V and J are TRBV5-5 and TRBJ2-5; D perhaps matches TRBD1 (6 bases). V was cut by 1 base and J by 0 bases, with 10 bases left in between. CDR1 and CDR2 (germline): SGHKS, YYEKEE (reference sequence). The CDR3 loop spans 15 amino acids. CDR3 sequence reads: CASSLRRGNQETQYF. The DNA for the CDR3 is TGTGCCAGCAGCTTGCGCAGGGGAAACCAAGAGACCCAGTACTTC.